A selection of T cell receptor beta chains follows, all from one sample in a study of T cell responses to AZD1222 COVID-19 vaccine. Using immunoSEQ multiplex PCR, the repertoire was profiled, and TCRdb retains in-frame clones only, with some absent. The data contain 140,000 or so clones, less than 95% of them seen just once; the ten biggest clones take up 7.5% to 9.5%. Here the sequenced sample was peripheral blood, taken 28 days after the second dose of the MenACWY control vaccine. The receptors derive from an adult who received the MenACWY meningococcal vaccine as a control. The conserved cysteine and the conserved F or W are not part of the CDR3 here. A D gene is named only where the DNA matches it firmly.

D gene	CDR3 length	V gene	J gene	CDR3 protein
TRBD1	14	TRBV18	TRBJ1-6	ASSPPTGGFDSPLH
NA	12	TRBV5-1	TRBJ2-2	ASSSDTYTGELF
TRBD1	13	TRBV15	TRBJ1-1	ATSRDSDWNTEAF
NA	11	TRBV24-1	TRBJ2-5	ATGTGTSETQY
NA	14	TRBV7-3	TRBJ2-6	ASSLLGGTGANVLT
NA	15	TRBV5-1	TRBJ2-6	ASSLDRDTSGANVLT
NA	12	TRBV6-4	TRBJ1-2	ASSDNLEGYGYT
NA	11	TRBV5-1	TRBJ1-5	ASSLESNQPQH
NA	11	TRBV3-1/TRBV3-2	TRBJ1-5	ASSQVWGQPQH
TRBD1	13	TRBV28	TRBJ2-7	ASSLGGQEAYEQY
NA	11	TRBV10-3	TRBJ1-1	AISGRQNTEAF
NA	11	TRBV29-1	TRBJ2-7	SVEDAFSYEQY
NA	11	TRBV28	TRBJ1-5	AASRGWNQPQH
NA	11	TRBV3-1/TRBV3-2	TRBJ2-7	ASSQGGTNEQY
NA	9	TRBV6-2/TRBV6-3	TRBJ2-1	ASSGLNEQF
NA	9	TRBV6-5	TRBJ2-5	ASSYRETQY
TRBD2	14	TRBV7-8	TRBJ2-1	ASSLGTSGVYNEQF
NA	10	TRBV19	TRBJ1-1	ASSWRGDEAF
NA	11	TRBV15	TRBJ2-5	ATSRSLEETQY
NA	11	TRBV11-1	TRBJ1-2	ASRDGTHYGYT
NA	11	TRBV2	TRBJ2-3	AITRTSTDTQY
NA	9	TRBV28	TRBJ2-7	ASSSSYEQY
NA	16	TRBV3-1/TRBV3-2	TRBJ2-4	ASSQVSGPLMAKNIQY
NA	12	TRBV19	TRBJ1-3	ASSMAISGNTIY
NA	12	TRBV7-8	TRBJ2-7	ASSPRTLVYEQY
NA	11	TRBV2	TRBJ1-3	ASSVYSGNTIY
NA	13	TRBV7-9	TRBJ2-3	ASSYIRGTTDTQY
NA	11	TRBV19	TRBJ2-1	ASSIYGGDEQF
TRBD2	12	TRBV2	TRBJ2-7	ASRERDLTYEQY